Below are 11 T cell receptor beta chains sequenced from a single sample in a study of blood T cell repertoires in COVID-19. The data were produced by immunoSEQ multiplex PCR, yet TCRdb's version contains in-frame clones alone and is incomplete. This sample has roughly 170,000 clones, with approximately 84% found just once. Material for sequencing was peripheral blood. These receptors originate from a woman in her fifties or sixties with COVID-19, enrolled during active disease.

The rearrangement joins TRBV18 to TRBJ1-5, with 10 nucleotides matching TRBD1. Germline assignment: CDR1 KGHSH and CDR2 LQKENI. Germline trimming cut 3 bases from V and 6 bases from J; bases unmatched to any gene: 11. The CDR3 consists of 17 residues. This CDR3 reads CASSPQAGTGEGQPQHF. CDR3 DNA sequence: TGTGCCAGCTCACCCCAAGCCGGGACAGGGGAGGGTCAGCCCCAGCATTTT.

The rearrangement links TRBV11-3 to TRBJ2-7; 14 bases are a match to TRBD2. Germline V gives CDR1 SGHNT, CDR2 YENEEA. CDR3 length: 14 amino acids. J was trimmed by 10 bases and V by 5 bases; bases with no gene match: 7. The CDR3 loop is CASSLGLAGGEQYF. The CDR3 bases are TGTGCCAGCAGCCTCGGACTAGCGGGGGGTGAACAGTACTTC.

This clone was counted a few times. The chain is built from TRBV11-2 and TRBJ1-1; TRBD1 matches 7 bases. The CDR3 loop spans 14 amino acids. Germline V gives CDR1 SGHAT, CDR2 FQNNGV. Losses at the gene ends were 5 bases for V and 3 bases for J; bases not matched to a gene: 6. This CDR3 reads CASSPTGYDTEAFF. The DNA of the CDR3 is TGTGCCAGCAGCCCGACAGGGTATGACACTGAAGCTTTCTTT.

The chain has TRBV5-4 and TRBJ2-5, with 10 bases identical to TRBD2. The CDR3 is 15 amino acids. V lost 0 bases to trimming and J lost 5 bases; unmatched junction nucleotides: 4. Germline V lookup: CDR1 SGHNT, CDR2 YYREEE (reference sequence). The CDR3 bases are TGTGCCAGCAGCTTGGTAGCGGGGGGCGGGGAGACCCAGTACTTC. Translation gives CASSLVAGGGETQYF. The full variable domain, its missing parts supplied by reference TRBV5-4 and TRBJ2-5, is ETGVTQSPTHLIKTRGQQVTLRCSSQSGHNTVSWYQQALGQGPQFIFQYYREEENGRGNFPPRFSGLQFPNYSSELNVNALELDDSALYLCASSLVAGGGETQYFGPGTRLLVL.

This chain joins TRBV7-3 and TRBJ1-1; 11 bases map to TRBD1. The CDR3 sequence is 14 residues long. The germline V gene encodes CDR1 SGHTA and CDR2 FQGTGA. V was clipped by 5 bases and J by 4 bases; unmatched bases: 3. DNA for the CDR3: TGTGCCAGCAGCCCCGGGACAGGGGGCACTGAAGCTTTCTTT. Protein sequence: CASSPGTGGTEAFF.

The V and J genes are TRBV7-9 and TRBJ2-3, with TRBD1 matching 8 bases. Trimming cost V 4 bases and J 4 bases; bases outside gene matches: 13. This CDR3 has 17 amino acids. Germline assignment: CDR1 SEHNR and CDR2 FQNEAQ (reference sequence). CDR3 nucleotide sequence: TGTGCCAGCAGCTCCTCACAGGGGGACAGGTTCGCAGATACGCAGTATTTT. It encodes CASSSSQGDRFADTQYF.

The rearrangement links TRBV7-9 to TRBJ1-5; 7 bases align to TRBD1. Germline CDR1 SEHNR, CDR2 FQNEAQ (reference sequence). With 4 bases clipped from V and 5 bases from J, the junction kept 8 bases outside the gene matches. This CDR3 is 15 amino acids long. The CDR3 sequence is CASSSLGGGDQPQHF. CDR3 DNA sequence: TGTGCCAGCAGCTCACTAGGAGGGGGCGATCAGCCCCAGCATTTT.

This chain uses TRBV30 with TRBJ1-1, with D possibly TRBD1 on 5 matching bases. This CDR3 comprises 14 residues. Germline V CDR1 and CDR2: GTSNPN, SVGIG (reference sequence). Trimming cost V 2 bases and J 0 bases, with 10 bases left between them. CDR3: CAWSRQGLNTEAFF. CDR3 DNA sequence: TGTGCCTGGAGTAGGCAGGGCCTGAACACTGAAGCTTTCTTT.

The chain is built from TRBV25-1 and TRBJ1-1; D gene ambiguous. With 3 bases removed from V and 1 base from J, the gap between germline ends came to 9 bases. Per the germline V gene, CDR1 is MGHDK and CDR2 is SYGVNS. The CDR3 length is 14 residues. CDR3 loop: CASSDEFENTEAFF. CDR3 nucleotide sequence: TGTGCCAGCAGTGATGAGTTCGAGAACACTGAAGCTTTCTTT.

The rearrangement links TRBV21-1 to TRBJ2-3; the D call of TRBD1 is as the table states it, not checked on the DNA. TRBV21-1 constitutes a pseudogene. The CDR3 has 14 residues. CDR3 loop: CANEGTSSTDTQYF. CDR3 DNA sequence: TGTGCCAACGAGGGGACAAGTAGCACAGATACGCAGTATTTT.

The chain recombines TRBV4-1 with TRBJ1-2; 9 nucleotides agree with TRBD1. The CDR3 has 14 residues. V was pared by 4 bases and J by 8 bases, with 8 bases of the junction left unmatched. Germline V gene lookup returns CDR1 MGHRA and CDR2 YSYEKL. CDR3 DNA sequence: TGCGCCAGCAGCCGAGCCGGGACAGGGAAGGGCTACACCTTC. Translation gives CASSRAGTGKGYTF.